This TCR beta chain was captured by sequencing in a study of glioma-infiltrating T cells after dendritic cell vaccination. The primer mix had 60 V beta and 13 J beta primers. Profiled with immunoSEQ multiplex PCR; TCRdb holds only in-frame clones, not every one. The sample carries tens of thousands of clones, less than 85% recorded once. Germline CDR1 MNHEY, CDR2 SVGAGI. The CDR3 covers 16 residues. With 4 bases removed from V and 2 bases from J, the gap between germline ends came to 15 bases. The time point here: after dendritic cell vaccination, including at tumor progression/relapse. The source of this sequence is a human donor with glioblastoma. The chain employs TRBV6-5 and TRBJ2-1; TRBD2 is a possible D gene (6 bases). Sequencing used blood, obtained after dendritic cell vaccination. CDR3 sequence (DNA): TGTGCCAGCAGTTCGCTCGGGACTGGAGCCTACAATGAGCAGTTCTTC. Translating it yields CASSSLGTGAYNEQFF.